Below, 19 T cell receptor beta chains from the same sample are listed, as sequenced in a study of T-cell reconstitution after alpha-beta-depleted transplantation in children. Unique molecular identifiers tagged the TCRbeta library. TCRdb re-analysed the PCR reads in MiXCR, keeping a single row per CDR3 protein. The top ten hold roughly an eighth of the sample, which has hundreds of thousands of distinct CDR3 sequences, about 23% seen once. The starting material was PBMCs, mostly from graft donor cells, obtained 360 days after TCRalphabeta/CD19-depleted stem cell transplant. The receptor source for this set is a boy younger than two who had a stem cell transplant for acute myeloid leukemia, so the T cells may come from the graft donor.

This chain joins TRBV7-2 and TRBJ1-3; D not resolved. The CDR3 is made up of 15 amino acids. Germline CDR1 SGHTA, CDR2 FQGNSA. Deletions cut 3 bases from V and 4 bases from J, with 13 bases between. The CDR3 DNA reads as TGTGCCAGCAGCTTCAGGCGTGATTCGGGAAACACCATATATTTT. This codes for CASSFRRDSGNTIYF. Drawing the rest from reference TRBV7-2 and TRBJ1-3, the complete variable domain is GAGVSQSPSNKVTEKGKDVELRCDPISGHTALYWYRQSLGQGLEFLIYFQGNSAPDKSGLPSDRFSAERTGGSVSTLTIQRTQQEDSAVYLCASSFRRDSGNTIYFGEGSWLTVV.

This clonotype was detected many times. The chain links TRBV12-3 or TRBV12-4 to TRBJ2-1; D gene unclear. V lost 5 bases and J lost 8, with 19 bases in between. The CDR3 runs to 15 residues. The CDR3 reads CASSPIIGLVDEQFF. The CDR3 nucleotides are TGTGCCAGCAGTCCGATCATTGGTCTCGTAGATGAGCAGTTCTTC.

The chain joins TRBV12-3 or TRBV12-4 to TRBJ2-1, with 10 bases fitting TRBD2. V shed 0 bases and J 6 bases; nucleotides not matched to a gene: 5. CDR3 size: 16 residues. In DNA form, the CDR3 reads TGTGCCAGCAGTTTAGCGTCTAGCGGGGGTGGCAATGAGCAGTTCTTC. This translates into CASSLASSGGGNEQFF.

CDR3 nucleotides: TGTGCCAGCAGCGACCCCCTAGGCTACACCTTC. This sequence encodes CASSDPLGYTF. This sequence joins TRBV5-6 and TRBJ1-2; no firm D call. CDR1 is SGHDT and CDR2 is YYEEEE in the germline V gene. The V and J ends lost 4 bases and 8 bases respectively, with 9 bases between them. This CDR3 contains 11 residues.

This clonotype was observed many times. The chain employs TRBV7-2 and TRBJ2-5, with 13 bases identical to TRBD2. Trimming cost V 1 base and J 5 bases; bases outside gene matches: 10. CDR1 and CDR2 from the germline V gene are SGHTA and FQGNSA. The CDR3 runs 18 residues. This CDR3 reads CASSLVRGLAGNIETQYF. The DNA of the CDR3 is TGTGCCAGCAGCTTAGTCCGGGGACTAGCGGGGAATATTGAGACCCAGTACTTC.

This clonotype was detected a few times. This sequence joins TRBV20-1 and TRBJ2-3, with 9 bases fitting TRBD2. This CDR3 has 14 amino acids. Per germline, CDR1 DFQATT and CDR2 SNEGSKA (reference sequence). Trimming at V came to 2 bases and at J to 4 bases, leaving 4 bases not matched to a gene. For the CDR3, the DNA is TGCAGTGCTAGATACGGCGGGGGGGCAGATACGCAGTATTTT. It codes for CSARYGGGADTQYF.

This clonotype was found a few times. The genes are TRBV20-1 and TRBJ2-2; 8 bases are a match to TRBD1. This CDR3 is 16 amino acids long. Germline trimming cut 0 bases from V and 2 bases from J; bases unmatched to any gene: 5. The germline gives CDR1 DFQATT, CDR2 SNEGSKA (reference sequence). As DNA, the CDR3 is TGCAGTGCTAGAGACCGGACAGGGATAAACACCGGGGAGCTGTTTTTT. This gives the protein CSARDRTGINTGELFF.

This chain uses TRBV28 with TRBJ1-1, with a weak D call TRBD1 (6 bases). Germline V CDR1 and CDR2: MDHEN, SYDVKM. V lost 2 bases and J lost 1, with 11 bases in between. This CDR3 has 15 amino acids. CDR3 in DNA: TGTGCCAGCAGTTTAGGGGGGGCCCGGAACACTGAAGCTTTCTTT. This codes for CASSLGGARNTEAFF. Supplemented by reference TRBV28 and TRBJ1-1, the full variable domain reads DVKVTQSSRYLVKRTGEKVFLECVQDMDHENMFWYRQDPGLGLRLIYFSYDVKMKEKGDIPEGYSVSREKKERFSLILESASTNQTSMYLCASSLGGARNTEAFFGQGTRLTVV.

This clonotype has more than one count but fewer than ten. This rearrangement joins TRBV2 to TRBJ2-7, with a possible D match to TRBD1 (5 bases). Looked up from germline, CDR1 is SNHLY and CDR2 is FYNNEI. Trimming removed 10 bases at V and 0 bases at J, with 16 bases between. The CDR3 consists of 14 residues. CDR3: CATNGRVSSYEQYF. The DNA of the CDR3 is TGTGCCACTAATGGCAGGGTAAGCTCCTACGAGCAGTACTTC.

This clonotype has at least ten counts. The gene calls are TRBV7-2 and TRBJ2-3; a possible D gene is TRBD1 (6 bases). The CDR3 totals 17 residues. Per the germline V gene, CDR1 is SGHTA and CDR2 is FQGNSA. Trimming removed 1 base from V and 2 bases from J, with 16 bases in between. CDR3 sequence reads: CASSLGQGSKITDTQYF. Written as DNA, the CDR3 is TGTGCCAGCAGCTTAGGTCAGGGGAGCAAAATCACAGATACGCAGTATTTT.

This clonotype came up many times. This chain links TRBV29-1 with TRBJ2-1; TRBD1 might be the D (5 bases). Trimming took 4 bases from V and 8 from J, leaving 18 bases between them. In germline, CDR1 is SQVTM, CDR2 ANQGSEA. This CDR3 spans 14 amino acids. CDR3 protein: CSVVRTSRADEQFF. For the CDR3, the DNA is TGCAGCGTTGTTCGGACAAGCCGGGCGGATGAGCAGTTCTTC.

This clonotype was counted ten times or more. This rearrangement joins TRBV29-1 to TRBJ2-7; unclear D gene. V lost 4 bases to trimming and J lost 2 bases, with 6 bases between them. CDR3 length equals 11 residues. The germline V gene encodes CDR1 SQVTM and CDR2 ANQGSEA. CDR3 amino acids: CSVAQAYEQYF. CDR3 DNA: TGCAGCGTTGCCCAGGCCTACGAGCAGTACTTC.

The rearrangement joins TRBV11-2 to TRBJ2-7, with 9 bases matching TRBD1. V lost 9 bases, J lost 3 bases, and 9 bases stayed unmatched. CDR3 size: 14 residues. Germline V gene data show CDR1 as SGHAT and CDR2 as FQNNGV. The DNA of the CDR3 is TGTGCCAGGATAAGGGGGACAGGGAGCTACGAGCAGTACTTC. Encoded protein: CARIRGTGSYEQYF. The complete variable domain, with remaining parts taken from reference TRBV11-2 and TRBJ2-7, reads EAGVAQSPRYKIIEKRQSVAFWCNPISGHATLYWYQQILGQGPKLLIQFQNNGVVDDSQLPKDRFSAERLKGVDSTLKIQPAKLEDSAVYLCARIRGTGSYEQYFGPGTRLTVT.

This clonotype was observed many times. The chain carries TRBV6-1 and TRBJ2-7; possibly TRBD2 for D (5 bases). CDR3 size: 14 residues. V lost 5 bases and J lost 5, with 16 bases in between. The germline gives CDR1 MNHNS, CDR2 SASEGT. CDR3 loop: CASSRRGYMDEQYV. The CDR3 coding sequence is TGTGCCAGCAGTCGCCGGGGATACATGGACGAGCAGTACGTC.

This clonotype was recorded once. The V call is TRBV20-1, the J call TRBJ1-5, with 7 nucleotides matching TRBD1. Germline V gene sequence: CDR1 DFQATT, CDR2 SNEGSKA (reference sequence). The CDR3 extends over 17 amino acids. V lost 3 bases to trimming and J lost 2 bases; unmatched junction nucleotides: 13. The CDR3 protein is CSARAGSGGLGNQPQHF. CDR3 bases: TGCAGTGCTAGGGCAGGGTCAGGGGGGCTGGGCAATCAGCCCCAGCATTTT.

This clonotype was detected ten times or more. The chain has TRBV5-4 and TRBJ2-5; no firm D call. Germline V gene lookup returns CDR1 SGHNT and CDR2 YYREEE (reference sequence). The CDR3 extends over 14 amino acids. V lost 0 bases and J 3 bases, leaving 9 bases between the germline ends. The CDR3, as DNA: TGTGCCAGCAGCTTGGAGGTAGTGAAAGAGACCCAGTACTTC. It translates to CASSLEVVKETQYF.

This clonotype was observed once. The chain carries TRBV2 and TRBJ1-5; D ambiguous. CDR1 and CDR2 from the germline V gene are SNHLY and FYNNEI. Trimming took 3 bases from V and 6 from J, leaving 12 bases between them. This CDR3 comprises 14 residues. CDR3 amino acids: CASSEGWVGQPQHF. CDR3 nucleotide sequence: TGTGCCAGCAGTGAGGGGTGGGTTGGTCAGCCCCAGCATTTT.

This clonotype was seen a few times. The chain is built from TRBV20-1 and TRBJ2-4, with 7 bases lining up with TRBD1. This CDR3 has 17 residues. CDR1 and CDR2 from the germline V gene are DFQATT and SNEGSKA (reference sequence). V shed 0 bases, J shed 6 bases, and the junction held 14 bases outside the gene matches. CDR3 sequence: CSARDSRLGTDTNIQYF. DNA for the CDR3: TGCAGTGCTAGAGATTCCCGGCTCGGGACAGATACAAACATTCAGTACTTC.

This clonotype was counted a few times. The chain uses TRBV6-1 and TRBJ2-7; D is possibly TRBD2 (5 bases). Germline lookup yields CDR1 MNHNS and CDR2 SASEGT. The CDR3 contains 16 residues. The ends were cut back, 6 bases at V and 3 bases at J, with 21 bases in the middle. CDR3 coding DNA: TGTGCCAGCAGACTAAACTGCGGGTTGCCCCGCTACGAGCAGTACGTC. Translating it yields CASRLNCGLPRYEQYV.